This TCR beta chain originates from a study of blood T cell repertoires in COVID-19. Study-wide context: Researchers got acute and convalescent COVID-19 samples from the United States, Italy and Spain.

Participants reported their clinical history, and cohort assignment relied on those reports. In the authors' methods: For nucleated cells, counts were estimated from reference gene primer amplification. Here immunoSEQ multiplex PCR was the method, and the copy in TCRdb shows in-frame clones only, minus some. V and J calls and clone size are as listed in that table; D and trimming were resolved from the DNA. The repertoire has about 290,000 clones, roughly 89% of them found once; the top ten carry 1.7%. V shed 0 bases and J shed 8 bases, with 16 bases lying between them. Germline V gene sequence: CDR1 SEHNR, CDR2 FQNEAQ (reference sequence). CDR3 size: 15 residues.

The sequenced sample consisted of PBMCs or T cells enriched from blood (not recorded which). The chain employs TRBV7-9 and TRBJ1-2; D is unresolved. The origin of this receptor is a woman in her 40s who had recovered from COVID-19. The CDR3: CASSLAPGITSGYTF. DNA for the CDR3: TGTGCCAGCAGCTTAGCCCCGGGGATTACTTCCGGCTACACCTTC.